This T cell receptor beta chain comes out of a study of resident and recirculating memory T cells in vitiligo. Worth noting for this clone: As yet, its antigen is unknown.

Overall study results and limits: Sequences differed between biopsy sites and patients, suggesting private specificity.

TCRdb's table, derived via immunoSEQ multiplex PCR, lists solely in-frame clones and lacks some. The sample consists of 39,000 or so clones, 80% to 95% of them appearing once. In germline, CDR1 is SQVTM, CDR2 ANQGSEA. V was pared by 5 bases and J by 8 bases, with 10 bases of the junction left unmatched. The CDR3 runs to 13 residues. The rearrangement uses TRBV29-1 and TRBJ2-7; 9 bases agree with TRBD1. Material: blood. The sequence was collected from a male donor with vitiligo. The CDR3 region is CSVPGQGIQQQYF. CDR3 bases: TGCAGCGTTCCGGGACAGGGAATCCAGCAGCAGTACTTC.